This T cell receptor (beta chain) was identified during a study of blood T cells in healthy people across ages. Findings and caveats of the study: Among long-lived donors, naive CD4+ cells were more numerous and diversity higher than in aged donors.

The use of a sample-barcoded 5' primer and a J-beta primer mix characterized a second PCR of roughly 6 to 11 cycles. TCRdb re-derived calls from the 5' RACE reads in MiXCR, one entry per CDR3 protein. The sample records some 1.5 million distinct CDR3 sequences, roughly 27% being singletons. The CDR3 is 13 residues long. Trimming took 3 bases from V and 3 from J, leaving 9 bases between them. Germline assignment: CDR1 DFQATT and CDR2 SNEGSKA (reference sequence). As to this clonotype: Its target is not known.

The clonotype originates from a woman in her 30s in good health. The chain carries TRBV20-1 and TRBJ1-5, with D possibly being TRBD1 (5 bases). Specimen: blood. CDR3 loop: CSASHGANQPQHF. The CDR3 DNA is TGCAGTGCTAGTCATGGGGCCAATCAGCCCCAGCATTTT.